This T cell receptor beta chain derives from a study of T-cell memory formation after mild COVID-19. General study points: Among clones contracting day 15 to 85, CD4/CD8 was balanced, whereas later expanders leaned CD4+. Some clones that responded turned up in pre-infection memory, which suggests that cross-reactive memory joined in.

It was 5'RACE with constant-segment primers that produced the TCR alpha and TCR beta cDNA libraries, which carried sample barcodes and UMIs. TCRdb re-derived calls from the 5' RACE reads in MiXCR, one entry per CDR3 protein. Of around 200,000 distinct CDR3 sequences in the sample, approximately 10% were seen once. The V and J ends lost 4 bases and 6 bases, in that order; junction bases with no gene match: 7. The length of the CDR3 is 15 residues. Germline V gene sequence: CDR1 SGHRS, CDR2 YFSETQ. Ten or more counts support this clonotype. Its matching antigen is unknown. Sample: PBMCs or a T cell subset sorted from them (not recorded which). This sequence joins TRBV5-1 and TRBJ2-1; 10 nucleotides match TRBD2. The sequence came from a man between 18 and 29 years old who had mild COVID-19 (a few samples of this study predate the infection). Cell type and time point are not known. CDR3 coding DNA: TGCGCCAGCAGCCAAGGACTAGCGGTCTTCAATGAGCAGTTCTTC. It codes for CASSQGLAVFNEQFF.